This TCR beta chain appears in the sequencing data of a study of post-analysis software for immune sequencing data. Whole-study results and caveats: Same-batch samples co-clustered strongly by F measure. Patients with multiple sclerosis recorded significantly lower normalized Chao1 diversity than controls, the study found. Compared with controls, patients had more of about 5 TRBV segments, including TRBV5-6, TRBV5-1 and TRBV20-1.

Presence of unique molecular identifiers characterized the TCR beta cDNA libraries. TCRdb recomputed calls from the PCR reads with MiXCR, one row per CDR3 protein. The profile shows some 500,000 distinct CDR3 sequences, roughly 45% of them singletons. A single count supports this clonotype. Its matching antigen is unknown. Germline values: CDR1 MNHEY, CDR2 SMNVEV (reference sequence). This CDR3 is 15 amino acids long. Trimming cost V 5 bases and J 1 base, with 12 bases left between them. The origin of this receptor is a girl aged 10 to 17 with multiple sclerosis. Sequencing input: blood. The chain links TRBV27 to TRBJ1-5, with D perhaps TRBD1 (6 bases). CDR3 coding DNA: TGTGCCAGCAGTCGGGACAATTGGAGCAATCAGCCCCAGCATTTT. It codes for CASSRDNWSNQPQHF.